This paragraph reports one T cell receptor beta chain. Per the original methods: Estimates of nucleated cell counts were drawn from the amplification of reference gene primers. Sequencing was performed with immunoSEQ multiplex PCR; in TCRdb, only in-frame clones are kept and a portion is missing. For V, J and clone size, that table is used; D and trimming come from the DNA. In the table there are 300,000 to 350,000 clones, approximately 85% of which are singletons. Participants, about 18 to 100 years old, spanned around 25 US areas. Participant reports of clinical history set cohort assignment. The data stem from a study of blood T cell repertoires in COVID-19. The CDR3 is made up of 14 amino acids. Germline assignment: CDR1 PRHDT and CDR2 FYEKMQ (reference sequence). V gave up 4 bases and J gave up 4 bases, with 13 bases separating them.

What was sequenced was PBMCs or T cells enriched from blood (not recorded which). This sequence was found in a man younger than 40 who had recovered from COVID-19. The V and J genes are TRBV13 and TRBJ1-1, with TRBD1 as a possible D gene (6 bases). CDR3 nucleotide sequence: TGTGCCAGCAGCTCACAGGGTGGTGCCACTGAAGCTTTCTTT. Protein sequence: CASSSQGGATEAFF.